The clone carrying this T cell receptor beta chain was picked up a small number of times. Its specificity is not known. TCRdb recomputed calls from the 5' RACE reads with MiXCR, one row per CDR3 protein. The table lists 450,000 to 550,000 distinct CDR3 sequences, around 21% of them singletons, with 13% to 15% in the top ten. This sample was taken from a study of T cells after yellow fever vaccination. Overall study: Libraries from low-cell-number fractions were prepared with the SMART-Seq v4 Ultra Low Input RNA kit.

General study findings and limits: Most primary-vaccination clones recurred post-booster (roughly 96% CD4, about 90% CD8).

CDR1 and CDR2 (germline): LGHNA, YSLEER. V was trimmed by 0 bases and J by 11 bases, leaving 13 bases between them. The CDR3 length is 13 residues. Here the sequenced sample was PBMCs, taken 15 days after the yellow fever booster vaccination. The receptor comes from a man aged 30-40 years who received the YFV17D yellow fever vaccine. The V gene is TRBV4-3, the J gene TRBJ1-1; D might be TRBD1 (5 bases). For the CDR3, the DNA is TGCGCCAGCAGCCAAGATGACAGCTCTGGGGCTTTCTTT. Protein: CASSQDDSSGAFF.